These 11 T cell receptor beta chains were all obtained from the same sample, sequenced in a study of STAT3 mutations in large granular lymphocyte leukemia. Whole-study results and caveats: Every T-LGLL patient had at least one immunodominant TCRbeta clonotype.

Profiled with immunoSEQ multiplex PCR; TCRdb holds only in-frame clones, not every one. The table shows about 1,300 clones, with about 70% occurring only once. These receptors have no known antigen. Sequenced sample: peripheral blood mononuclear cells. Source of these receptors: a woman in her 70s with T-cell large granular lymphocyte leukemia. Some clones in this sample may be carry-over from other donors' samples.

This clone has more than one count but fewer than ten. This sequence joins TRBV7-8 and TRBJ2-7; D may be TRBD1 (6 bases). Germline V gene lookup returns CDR1 SGHVS and CDR2 FQNEAQ. The CDR3 totals 14 residues. Trimming pared 4 bases from V and 4 bases from J, leaving 14 bases between. CDR3 loop: CASSSSGQGYEQYF. CDR3 in DNA: TGTGCCAGCAGCTCCTCAGGGCAGGGGTACGAGCAGTACTTC. Using reference TRBV7-8 and TRBJ2-7 for the parts outside the CDR3, the full variable domain is GAGVSQSPRYKVAKRGQDVALRCDPISGHVSLFWYQQALGQGPEFLTYFQNEAQLDKSGLPSDRFFAERPEGSVSTLKIQRTQQEDSAVYLCASSSSGQGYEQYFGPGTRLTVT.

The V call is TRBV15, the J call TRBJ2-5, with D perhaps matching TRBD2 (5 bases). Germline CDR1 and CDR2: LNHNV and YYDKDF (reference sequence). V lost 0 bases and J lost 5, with 13 bases in between. This CDR3 has 15 amino acids. CDR3 nucleotide sequence: TGTGCCACCAGCAGAGAACACACACGAGGGGAGACCCAGTACTTC. The encoded protein is CATSREHTRGETQYF.

The chain uses TRBV18 and TRBJ1-5; the match to TRBD1 covers 9 bases. The germline V gene has CDR1 KGHSH and CDR2 LQKENI. CDR3 length equals 16 residues. Trimming removed 3 bases from V and 3 bases from J; junction bases left unmatched: 6. CDR3 sequence reads: CASSPAGTGNNQPQHF. The CDR3 region has the DNA TGTGCCAGCTCACCGGCCGGGACAGGGAACAATCAGCCCCAGCATTTT.

The chain links TRBV2 to TRBJ2-1; the match to TRBD2 covers 8 bases. CDR1 and CDR2 (germline): SNHLY, FYNNEI. This CDR3 comprises 15 residues. With V trimmed by 4 bases and J by 4 bases, 6 bases remained unmatched. CDR3 protein: CASSGQRGPYNEQFF. CDR3 bases: TGTGCCAGCAGTGGCCAGCGGGGGCCTTACAATGAGCAGTTCTTC.

In its sample, this clone was seen a few times. This sequence joins TRBV7-9 and TRBJ1-4, with D tentatively TRBD1 (5 bases). This CDR3 is 14 amino acids long. The V and J ends lost 4 bases and 10 bases respectively, with 16 bases between them. Germline values: CDR1 SEHNR, CDR2 FQNEAQ (reference sequence). The CDR3 sequence: CASSSPGTFGKLFF. CDR3 DNA: TGTGCCAGCAGCTCCCCCGGGACTTTTGGAAAACTGTTTTTT.

Only one count was recorded for this clone. The chain's CDR3 is CASSLGGSGNTIYF. CDR3 DNA sequence: TGTGCCAGCAGCTTGGGGGGTTCTGGAAACACCATATATTTT. The gene calls are TRBV7-2 and TRBJ1-3, with a possible D match to TRBD1 (5 bases). CDR3 length equals 14 residues. Per germline, CDR1 SGHTA and CDR2 FQGNSA. The V end was cut by 3 bases, the J end by 1 base, with 7 bases between.

This clone came up a few times. V is TRBV18 and J is TRBJ1-3; no clear D. V was shortened by 6 bases and J by 1 base, with 13 bases between the two germline ends. CDR1 KGHSH and CDR2 LQKENI come from the germline V gene. This CDR3 contains 15 residues. CDR3 DNA sequence: TGTGCCAGCTCTCTTCAGGAATTGTCTGGAAACACCATATATTTT. Encoded protein: CASSLQELSGNTIYF.

The chain uses TRBV5-6 and TRBJ2-7; D assignment may be TRBD1 or TRBD2 (5 bases each). Germline CDR1 SGHDT, CDR2 YYEEEE. The CDR3 runs to 16 residues. V lost 5 bases to trimming and J lost 0 bases, with 18 bases between them. This CDR3 reads CASRRPGTSSSYEQYF. DNA for the CDR3: TGTGCCAGCAGACGTCCCGGGACGTCAAGCTCCTACGAGCAGTACTTC.

The CDR3 protein is CASSSRDRATDTQYF. CDR3 DNA sequence: TGTGCCAGCAGTTCCCGGGACAGGGCCACAGATACGCAGTATTTT. The V gene is TRBV7-9, the J gene TRBJ2-3, with 9 positions matching TRBD1. This CDR3 is 15 amino acids long. Germline values: CDR1 SEHNR, CDR2 FQNEAQ (reference sequence). The ends lost 6 bases at V and 2 bases at J; junction bases unmatched: 6.

The rearrangement links TRBV6-5 to TRBJ1-2; D might be TRBD1 (6 bases). CDR1 is MNHEY and CDR2 is SVGAGI in the germline V gene. The CDR3 is made up of 14 amino acids. V was trimmed by 5 bases and J by 4 bases, leaving 14 bases between them. The CDR3 is CASSVQGGRYGYTF. The CDR3 coding sequence is TGTGCCAGCAGTGTACAGGGTGGACGCTATGGCTACACCTTC.

The chain employs TRBV5-1 and TRBJ1-2; a possible D gene is TRBD1 (5 bases). The germline CDR1 and CDR2 sequences are SGHRS and YFSETQ. Trimming shortened V by 5 bases and J by 0 bases, and 14 bases separated the two germline ends. The CDR3 loop spans 15 amino acids. CDR3 coding DNA: TGCGCCAGCAGTTGGGGGGATCAAGCTAACTATGGCTACACCTTC. Translated: CASSWGDQANYGYTF.